The source of this TCR beta chain is a study of long-term antiretroviral therapy in people with HIV (dated by TCRdb to the early 2020s). Notes on the research overall: The earliest samples were collected approximately a decade before the 2015 WHO recommendation for immediate ART, a period when ART was typically delayed until CD4 counts fell. No cross-contamination during QIAcube processing turned up in test extractions that ran a monoclonal T-cell line alongside 30 or so polyclonal samples. A retrospective serial study tested whether ART initiation and durable HIV suppression were associated with changes in peripheral blood TRB repertoire composition and diversity. A total of fewer than 250 cryopreserved PBMC samples came from 30 or so adults with confirmed HIV infection and were collected serially over a mean of roughly 6 years (range 1-12). About a third of the roughly 30 participants with HIV were female.

Clipping removes 3 bases from V and 4 bases from J, with 7 as the unmatched junction base count. The CDR3 starts with the cysteine, ends with the phenylalanine, and has 15 residues. The sequence is cut down to CDR3 DNA, 45 bases in frame from base 1. The germline V gene encodes CDR1 SGHKS and CDR2 YYEKEE (reference sequence). The full study reports these points: Since PBMC availability was limited, sequencing covered only the TCR beta chain, with no alpha chain pairing. Inferences about post-ART repertoire changes were limited because no data were available on ART adherence, viral resistance or therapy changes. Starting ART was linked to a significant rise in TRB diversity, yet even after long-term ART the diversity remained significantly lower than in transplant donor controls. Compared with controls, HIV repertoires had narrower CDR3 length ranges, and the network structure pointed to an antigen-experienced repertoire that shifted only slightly toward naive after ART. Expanded TRB clones identified before ART initiation dominated the repertoire at all time points, although this dominance fluctuated and declined in many PLHIV after ART. Because pre-ART samples had limited cell numbers, profiling was done on unsorted PBMC rather than on sorted CD4+ and CD8+ T cells. Samples dated from the mid-2000s to the late 2010s, and the ART regimens used may be less effective than current ones.

As regards this clone: Its specific antigen is unknown. Base qualities are missing; no much larger clone stands one base away.

Participants were included only if at least one PBMC sample before ART initiation and at least two post-ART samples were available. All participants with HIV were treated in the United States of America. Before DNA extraction, cryopreserved samples containing 1-10 million PBMC were thawed and washed. At the time of the earliest PBMC sample, participants with HIV were aged between roughly 20 and 60 years. Per participant, PBMC samples came from 1-4 timepoints prior to ART initiation and 2-8 timepoints following ART initiation, for a median of 7 samples. For every participant, serial HIV viral load, CD4+ T-cell count, ART history and demographic data were obtained. Genomic DNA was extracted from unsorted PBMC with a Qiagen kit on a QIAcube, with processing performed in batches of 12 samples. Sequencing of the TRB variable region was done with the immunoSEQ hsTCRB v3.0 assay at survey level resolution. The targeted TRB sequencing depth was about 35,000-55,000 T-cell genomes per sample. An Illumina MiSeq with a v3 150-cycle kit was used to sequence the pooled TRB libraries. Processing in the source paper ran as follows. Repertoire analysis was run in R within a reproducible Nextflow workflow that covered QC, data transformation and analysis. LymphoSeq2, an R package for exploring AIRR-Seq data, was used to implement custom analyses. A handful of samples that yielded fewer than 5000 total TRB sequences were excluded, so that fewer than 200 HIV repertoires were analyzed. Of the 188 retained HIV repertoires, about 60 were collected before and 120 to 140 after ART initiation. Repertoires were downsampled to 5000 TRB nucleotide sequences, and summary statistics were averaged over 100 downsampling iterations. The analysis kept only TRB sequences whose CDR3 regions were at least seven amino acids long. Diversity was measured with a Shannon entropy-derived clonality score and the Gini coefficient. In the repertoire networks, any two of the top 5000 CDR3 amino acid sequences were linked whenever the two sequences differed by an edit distance of one. For TRB CDR3 amino acid sequences, GLIPH2 was used to predict antigen specificity groups and MHC restriction. To flag known CMV, EBV, HIV or tissue antigen associations, CDR3 amino acid sequences were matched against VDJdb and McPAS-TCR. Pre-ART, post-ART and control groups were compared with Wilcoxon signed-rank tests and Holm-Bonferroni correction. Here the immuneACCESS table is served through TCRdb, limited to in-frame sequences with V and J called. Missing clones are a known gap in these copies; in checked studies unresolved V genes cover under half, and the rest lacks a known reason. The V and J calls and clone size were taken over from that table, and D and trimming were inferred from the DNA. The sample table contains 29,000 or so clones; only one count was recorded for roughly 96% of them. The top ten clonotypes cover 8.1% of the sample.

Specimen: unsorted PBMCs, collected 5.3 years after starting antiretroviral therapy. The sequence derives from a man aged 25 to 40 with HIV. Here the chain combines TRBV5-5 and TRBJ1-1; 9 bases in the junction line up with TRBD1. The CDR3 corresponds to CASSSRQGGSTEAFF. The nucleotides read TGTGCCAGCAGCTCTCGACAGGGGGGGAGCACTGAAGCTTTCTTT.